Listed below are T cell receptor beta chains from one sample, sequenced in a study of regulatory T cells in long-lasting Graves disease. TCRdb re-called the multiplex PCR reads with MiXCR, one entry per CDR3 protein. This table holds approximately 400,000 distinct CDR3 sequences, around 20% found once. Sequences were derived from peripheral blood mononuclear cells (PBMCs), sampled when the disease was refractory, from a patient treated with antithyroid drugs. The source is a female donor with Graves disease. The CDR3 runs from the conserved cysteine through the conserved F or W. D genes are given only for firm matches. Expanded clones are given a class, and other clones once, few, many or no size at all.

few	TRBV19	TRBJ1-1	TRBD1	CASRQTGGGTEAFF	TGTGCCAGTAGACAGACAGGGGGGGGCACTGAAGCTTTCTTT
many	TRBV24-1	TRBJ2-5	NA	CATSEKVSGRGGSETQYF	TGTGCCACCAGTGAAAAAGTCAGCGGAAGAGGGGGTTCAGAGACCCAGTACTTC
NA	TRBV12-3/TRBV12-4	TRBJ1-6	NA	CASSPTRSDNSPLHF	TGTGCCAGCAGCCCTACACGTAGCGACAATTCACCCCTCCACTTT
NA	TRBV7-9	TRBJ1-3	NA	CASSLAGAGGNTIYF	TGTGCCAGCAGCTTAGCTGGCGCTGGCGGAAACACCATATATTTT
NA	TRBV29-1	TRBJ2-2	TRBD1	CSGGQGMTGELFF	TGCAGCGGTGGACAGGGTATGACCGGGGAGCTGTTTTTT
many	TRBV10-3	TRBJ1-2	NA	CAISGAGNYGYTF	TGTGCCATCAGTGGGGCAGGGAACTATGGCTACACCTTC
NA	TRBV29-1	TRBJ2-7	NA	CSVELGEQYF	TGCAGCGTCGAGCTCGGCGAGCAGTACTTC
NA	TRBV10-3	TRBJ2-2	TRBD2	CAISGTSGSFAGELFF	TGTGCCATCAGCGGGACTAGCGGGAGCTTTGCCGGGGAGCTGTTTTTT
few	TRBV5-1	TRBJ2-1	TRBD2	CASSFLAGGPNEQFF	TGCGCCAGCAGTTTTCTAGCGGGAGGGCCAAATGAGCAGTTCTTC
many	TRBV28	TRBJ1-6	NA	CASSSSGNYNSPLHF	TGTGCCAGCAGTTCCAGCGGGAATTATAATTCACCCCTCCACTTT
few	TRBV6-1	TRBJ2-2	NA	CASIPTGLNTGELFF	TGTGCCAGCATTCCGACAGGACTGAACACCGGGGAGCTGTTTTTT
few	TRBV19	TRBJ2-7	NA	CASSYSRGYEQYF	TGTGCCAGTAGTTACTCCCGGGGCTACGAGCAGTACTTC
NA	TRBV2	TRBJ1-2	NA	CASSANRYGYTF	TGTGCCAGCAGTGCCAATAGATATGGCTACACCTTC
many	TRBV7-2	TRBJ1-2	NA	CASREREGDGYTF	TGTGCCAGCAGGGAAAGGGAAGGGGATGGCTACACCTTC
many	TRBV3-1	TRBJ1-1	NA	CASSHGGGIKVF	TGTGCCAGCAGCCATGGGGGAGGGATCAAGGTCTTT
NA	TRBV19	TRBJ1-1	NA	CASSLMYGTEAFF	TGTGCCAGTAGTCTAATGTACGGAACTGAAGCTTTCTTT
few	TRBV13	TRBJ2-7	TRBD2	CASSLLAGGPDEQYF	TGTGCCAGCAGCTTACTAGCGGGAGGGCCGGATGAGCAGTACTTC
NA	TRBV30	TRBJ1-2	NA	CAGRSGERSGYTF	TGTGCTGGACGTAGCGGGGAGCGGAGTGGCTACACCTTC
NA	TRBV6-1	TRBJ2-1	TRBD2	CASSHVGLARNEQFF	TGTGCCAGCAGTCACGTGGGACTAGCGCGCAATGAGCAGTTCTTC
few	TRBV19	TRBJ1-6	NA	CASIEAAGLNSPLHF	TGTGCCAGTATTGAAGCTGCGGGTCTTAATTCACCCCTCCACTTT
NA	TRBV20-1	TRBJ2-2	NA	CSARDQTFNGELFF	TGCAGTGCTAGAGATCAAACATTTAACGGGGAGCTGTTTTTT
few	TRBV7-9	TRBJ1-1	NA	CASTWAEPIGLNTEAFF	TGTGCCAGCACCTGGGCGGAACCCATTGGATTGAACACTGAAGCTTTCTTT
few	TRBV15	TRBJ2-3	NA	CATSRISPGFTDTQYF	TGTGCCACCAGCCGGATCTCACCCGGATTCACAGATACGCAGTATTTT
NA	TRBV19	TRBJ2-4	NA	CASSGSGRVGIQYF	TGTGCCAGTAGTGGCTCGGGCAGGGTTGGCATTCAGTACTTC
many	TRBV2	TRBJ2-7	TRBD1	CASSGTGVYEQYF	TGTGCCAGCAGCGGGACAGGAGTATACGAGCAGTACTTC
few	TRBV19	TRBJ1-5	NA	CASSTSSRTGNQPQHF	TGTGCCAGTAGTACCTCCTCGAGGACGGGGAATCAGCCCCAGCATTTT
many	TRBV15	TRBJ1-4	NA	CATSRRGTTNEKLFF	TGTGCCACCAGCAGAAGGGGCACCACTAATGAAAAACTGTTTTTT
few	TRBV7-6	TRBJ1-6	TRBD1	CASSLGSRTGKLSPLHF	TGTGCCAGCAGCTTAGGATCCCGGACAGGGAAGCTTTCACCCCTCCACTTT
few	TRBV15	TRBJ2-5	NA	CATSRLRRGGLLETQYF	TGTGCCACCAGCAGACTTCGGAGGGGAGGCCTTCTGGAGACCCAGTACTTC
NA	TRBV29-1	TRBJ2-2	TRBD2	CSGERGAGTGELFF	TGCAGCGGGGAGCGGGGGGCAGGCACCGGGGAGCTGTTTTTT
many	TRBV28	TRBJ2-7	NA	CASSSVMGPWGYEQYF	TGTGCCAGCAGTTCAGTAATGGGTCCGTGGGGCTACGAGCAGTACTTC
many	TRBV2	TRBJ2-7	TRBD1	CASRTGGPWGEQYF	TGTGCCAGCAGAACAGGGGGCCCATGGGGGGAGCAGTACTTC
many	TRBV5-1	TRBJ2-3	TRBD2	CASSLVLGLAGEDTQYF	TGCGCCAGCAGCTTGGTATTGGGACTAGCGGGAGAGGATACGCAGTATTTT
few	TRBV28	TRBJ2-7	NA	CASSYSGTNIYEQYF	TGTGCCAGCAGCTATTCCGGGACAAACATCTACGAGCAGTACTTC
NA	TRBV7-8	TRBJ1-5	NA	CASSLEPPRGGQPQHF	TGTGCCAGCAGCTTAGAACCCCCCAGGGGCGGTCAGCCCCAGCATTTT
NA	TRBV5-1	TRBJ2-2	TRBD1	CASRALSGTGAGELFF	TGCGCCAGCAGAGCACTATCCGGGACAGGGGCCGGGGAGCTGTTTTTT
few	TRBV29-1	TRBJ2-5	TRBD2	CSVEASGGETQYF	TGCAGCGTTGAAGCTAGCGGGGGAGAGACCCAGTACTTC
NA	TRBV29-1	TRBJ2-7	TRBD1	CSVTQTGSSYEQYF	TGCAGCGTTACCCAGACAGGGAGCTCCTACGAGCAGTACTTC
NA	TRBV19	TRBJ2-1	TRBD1	CASSFRTGPNEQFF	TGTGCCAGTAGTTTCCGGACAGGCCCTAATGAGCAGTTCTTC
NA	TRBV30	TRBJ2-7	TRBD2	CAWSGTSGIEQYF	TGTGCCTGGAGCGGGACTAGCGGTATCGAGCAGTACTTC
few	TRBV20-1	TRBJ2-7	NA	CSARRQGQYYEQYF	TGCAGTGCTAGAAGGCAGGGTCAGTACTACGAGCAGTACTTC
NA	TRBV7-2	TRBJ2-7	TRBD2	CASSVGLAGAFEQYF	TGTGCCAGCAGCGTGGGACTAGCGGGAGCTTTTGAGCAGTACTTC
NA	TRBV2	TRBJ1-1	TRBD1	CAKTGTGVRRTEAFF	TGTGCCAAAACCGGGACAGGGGTAAGGCGCACTGAAGCTTTCTTT
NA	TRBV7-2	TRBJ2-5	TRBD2	CASSLTGGLAEQETQYF	TGTGCCAGCAGCTTGACGGGAGGGCTAGCGGAACAAGAGACCCAGTACTTC
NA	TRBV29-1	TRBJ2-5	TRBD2	CSVEGGRAPETQYF	TGCAGCGTTGAGGGCGGGAGGGCGCCGGAGACCCAGTACTTC
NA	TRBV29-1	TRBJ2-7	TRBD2	CSVPGTSGSYEQYF	TGCAGCGTCCCCGGGACTAGCGGGAGTTACGAGCAGTACTTC
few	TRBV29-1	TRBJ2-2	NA	CSVVVGRVPGELFF	TGCAGCGTTGTAGTGGGAAGGGTGCCCGGGGAGCTGTTTTTT
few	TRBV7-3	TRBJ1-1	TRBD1	CASSPTGGYTEAFF	TGTGCCAGCAGCCCCACAGGGGGCTATACTGAAGCTTTCTTT
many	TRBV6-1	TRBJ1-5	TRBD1	CASTGGIGNQPQHF	TGTGCCAGCACAGGGGGCATTGGCAATCAGCCCCAGCATTTT
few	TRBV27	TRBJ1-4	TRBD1	CASSKQGAMGEKLFF	TGTGCCAGCAGTAAACAGGGGGCTATGGGTGAAAAACTGTTTTTT
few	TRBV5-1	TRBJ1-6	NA	CASSLERSPLHF	TGCGCCAGCAGCTTGGAGAGGTCACCCCTCCACTTT
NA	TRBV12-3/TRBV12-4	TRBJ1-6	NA	CASSLEGRGSPLHF	TGTGCCAGCAGTTTGGAGGGCAGGGGCTCACCCCTCCACTTT
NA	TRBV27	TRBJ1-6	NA	CASRGTLNNSPLHF	TGTGCCAGCCGAGGGACACTAAATAATTCACCCCTCCACTTT
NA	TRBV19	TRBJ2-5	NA	CASSTPDKVSQETQYF	TGTGCCAGTAGCACCCCGGACAAGGTCTCCCAAGAGACCCAGTACTTC
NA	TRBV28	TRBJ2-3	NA	CASSLGTTITDTQYF	TGTGCCAGCAGTTTAGGGACCACCATCACAGATACGCAGTATTTT